This TCR beta chain came from a study of T cells after yellow fever vaccination. The study, taken as a whole, reports: Most clones from primary vaccination were detected again post-booster (roughly 96% CD4, 88% CD8). The CD4 and CD8 compartments had a small share of their clonotypes in common. Abundant clonotypes from the bulk population could have been carried over as contaminants into FACS-sorted repertoires.

The V gene's germline CDR1 is DFQATT and CDR2 SNEGSKA (reference sequence). Trimming pared 1 base from V and 2 bases from J, leaving 18 bases between. This CDR3 has 17 amino acids. A remark on this clonotype: Antigen specificity is unknown.

MiXCR, run by TCRdb on the 5' RACE reads, gives a single entry per CDR3 protein. The sample has some 390,000 distinct CDR3 sequences; 6% to 8% are singletons. Source: PBMCs, taken 5 days after the yellow fever booster vaccination. The clonotype originates from a man aged 25-45 years who received the YFV17D yellow fever vaccine. This chain connects TRBV20-1 to TRBJ2-1, with D possibly TRBD2 on 7 matching bases. CDR3 DNA: TGCAGTGCTAGAGTGGGGGCGGGGCTAGCGGCCTACAATGAGCAGTTCTTC. Encoded protein: CSARVGAGLAAYNEQFF.